The rows below give T cell receptor beta chains drawn from one sample of a study of blood T cell repertoires in COVID-19. The method was immunoSEQ multiplex PCR; TCRdb's version includes in-frame clones alone and lacks a portion of them. The sample yields under 20,000 clones, about 87% seen once. The specimen sequenced was peripheral blood. The receptor set was obtained from a human donor in a cohort sampled during active COVID-19. Both conserved end residues are part of each CDR3. D genes are given only for firm matches. The size of a clone is reported for some rows only, either as once, few or many, or as a class for expanded clones.

cdr3_aa cdr3_nt d_call clone_size j_call v_call
CASSSSGLVTDTQYF TGTGCCAGCAGCTCATCTGGACTGGTTACAGATACGCAGTATTTT . . TRBJ2-3 TRBV9
CASSRAGWNYGYTF TGCGCCAGCAGCCGCGCAGGGTGGAACTATGGCTACACCTTC . . TRBJ1-2 TRBV4-1
CASSLDRSNTEAFF TGTGCCAGCAGCTTGGACAGATCAAACACTGAAGCTTTCTTT . . TRBJ1-1 TRBV7-9
CASSAKGGGAGGLNEQFF TGTGCCAGCAGCGCCAAGGGCGGTGGGGCGGGAGGGCTGAATGAGCAGTTCTTC TRBD2 . TRBJ2-1 TRBV11-2
CASSTRTSGTPYEQYF TGTGCCAGCAGTACCAGGACTAGCGGGACGCCCTACGAGCAGTACTTC TRBD2 . TRBJ2-7 TRBV28
CASSQGILGQTYMGANVLTF TGTGCCAGCAGCCAAGGAATATTGGGACAGACTTATATGGGGGCCAACGTCCTGACTTTC TRBD1 . TRBJ2-6 TRBV3-1/TRBV3-2
CASSYSSASYNEQFF TGTGCCAGCAGTTACTCTAGTGCATCCTACAATGAGCAGTTCTTC . . TRBJ2-1 TRBV6-6
CASTTGLADTQYF TGTGCCAGCACCACGGGACTAGCGGATACGCAGTATTTT TRBD2 . TRBJ2-3 TRBV6-5
CASSVGPQGESYEQYF TGTGCCAGCAGCGTAGGTCCCCAGGGTGAATCCTACGAGCAGTACTTC . . TRBJ2-7 TRBV9
CASSYSGYRDRGAYEQYF TGTGCCAGCAGTTACTCCGGTTACCGGGACAGGGGGGCCTACGAGCAGTACTTC TRBD1 once TRBJ2-7 TRBV6-7
CASNGEGYNEQFF TGTGCCAGCAATGGGGAGGGGTACAATGAGCAGTTCTTC TRBD2 once TRBJ2-1 TRBV27
CASSYIRTGGGYGYTF TGTGCCAGCAGTTACATCAGGACAGGGGGCGGGTATGGCTACACCTTC TRBD1 few TRBJ1-2 TRBV6-5
CASSEVTGKNSPLHF TGCGCCAGCAGCGAAGTGACAGGGAAGAATTCACCCCTCCACTTT TRBD1 . TRBJ1-6 TRBV5-1
CASSYQVQNEQYF TGTGCCAGCAGTTACCAGGTCCAGAACGAGCAGTACTTC . . TRBJ2-7 TRBV6-6
CASSEAWTGYNEQFF TGTGCCAGCAGTGAAGCCTGGACAGGATACAATGAGCAGTTCTTC TRBD1 . TRBJ2-1 TRBV2
CASSEGTDNSPLHF TGTGCCAGCAGTGAAGGGACAGATAATTCACCCCTCCACTTT TRBD1 . TRBJ1-6 TRBV6-4
CASSRQVGTSANNEQFF TGTGCCAGCAGCCGGCAGGTCGGGACTAGCGCGAACAATGAGCAGTTCTTC TRBD2 . TRBJ2-1 TRBV3-1/TRBV3-2
CASSLASPRGTEAFF TGTGCCAGCAGCTTAGCGTCCCCAAGGGGCACTGAAGCTTTCTTT . . TRBJ1-1 TRBV7-9
CASSFRAGGQETQYF TGTGCCAGCAGTTTTAGGGCGGGAGGACAAGAGACCCAGTACTTC TRBD2 . TRBJ2-5 TRBV27
CASSQDISGSAYEQYF TGCGCCAGCAGCCAAGACATTAGCGGGAGCGCATACGAGCAGTACTTC TRBD2 . TRBJ2-7 TRBV4-1
CASSSPAAGETQYF TGTGCCAGCAGCTCCCCCGCCGCCGGGGAGACCCAGTACTTC . . TRBJ2-5 TRBV7-6
CASRMRFIGNQPQHF TGTGCCAGCAGGATGAGGTTTATTGGCAATCAGCCCCAGCATTTT . . TRBJ1-5 TRBV2
CASSVGPGDNSPLHF TGTGCCAGCAGCGTAGGACCCGGAGATAATTCACCCCTCCACTTT . . TRBJ1-6 TRBV9
CASSENSGLFF TGCGCCAGCAGTGAGAACAGCGGACTGTTTTTT . . TRBJ1-4 TRBV10-2
CASSTIIDTEAFF TGTGCCAGTAGTACGATCATAGACACTGAAGCTTTCTTT . . TRBJ1-1 TRBV19
CASSLFLASGLETQYF TGTGCCAGCAGCTTGTTTCTCGCTAGCGGCCTAGAGACCCAGTACTTC TRBD2 . TRBJ2-5 TRBV5-4
CASSSRLPMSSYNEQFF TGTGCCAGCAGCTCCCGACTACCGATGAGCTCCTACAATGAGCAGTTCTTC . once TRBJ2-1 TRBV28
CASSTGYVQPQHF TGTGCCAGCAGTACAGGGTACGTCCAGCCCCAGCATTTT . . TRBJ1-5 TRBV28
CASSLEGGRAYEQFF TGTGCCAGCAGCTTAGAGGGCGGGAGGGCCTATGAGCAGTTCTTC TRBD2 . TRBJ2-1 TRBV11-2
CARSNRDSGRFF TGTGCCAGAAGCAACCGGGACTCGGGGCGATTCTTC . . TRBJ2-1 TRBV5-3
CASRERAYEQYF TGTGCCAGCAGGGAGCGTGCCTACGAGCAGTACTTC . . TRBJ2-7 TRBV6-5
CASSITGTGREQYF TGTGCCAGCAGCATTACCGGGACAGGGAGGGAGCAGTACTTC TRBD1 . TRBJ2-7 TRBV7-6
CASSDRKGEAFF TGTGCCAGCAGTGACCGGAAGGGGGAGGCTTTCTTT . . TRBJ1-1 TRBV6-4
CASSVQGQGYNEQFF TGTGCCAGCAGCGTACAGGGACAGGGCTACAATGAGCAGTTCTTC TRBD1 . TRBJ2-1 TRBV9
CASSPNRVEYGYTF TGTGCCAGCTCACCAAACAGGGTGGAGTATGGCTACACCTTC . . TRBJ1-2 TRBV18
CASSVAQGLNEAFF TGTGCCAGCAGCGTAGCACAGGGGTTGAATGAAGCTTTCTTT TRBD1 . TRBJ1-1 TRBV9
CASSLDRVTYEQYF TGTGCCAGCAGCCTCGACAGGGTTACCTACGAGCAGTACTTC TRBD1 . TRBJ2-7 TRBV3-1/TRBV3-2
CSVLSGSTETQYF TGCAGCGTTTTGAGCGGGAGTACTGAGACCCAGTACTTC TRBD2 . TRBJ2-5 TRBV29-1
CASSLVGGTGHNQPQHF TGTGCCAGCAGCTTAGTAGGGGGGACAGGCCACAATCAGCCCCAGCATTTT TRBD1 . TRBJ1-5 TRBV7-2
CASRLAGGLYEQYF TGTGCCAGCAGGCTAGCGGGAGGGCTCTACGAGCAGTACTTC TRBD2 . TRBJ2-7 TRBV7-9
CASRPGTSGEQYF TGCGCCAGCAGGCCCGGGACATCGGGCGAGCAGTACTTC . few TRBJ2-7 TRBV5-1
CASGVAGVPGTDTQYF TGCGCCAGCGGGGTAGCGGGAGTACCTGGCACAGATACGCAGTATTTT TRBD2 once TRBJ2-3 TRBV4-1
CASSEAGDEQYF TGTGCCAGCAGTGAGGCCGGGGACGAGCAGTACTTC . . TRBJ2-7 TRBV12-3/TRBV12-4
CASSLSMGTGIGYTF TGTGCCAGCAGTTTATCGATGGGGACAGGGATAGGCTACACCTTC TRBD1 . TRBJ1-2 TRBV27
CASSMVVRGQGYEQYF TGTGCCAGTAGTATGGTGGTAAGGGGACAGGGCTACGAGCAGTACTTC TRBD1 . TRBJ2-7 TRBV19